This T cell receptor (beta chain) was recovered during a study of cytomegalovirus exposure and HLA in healthy donors. General observations from the study: It was in a later analysis that TCR association rates were seen to vary by HLA locus, highest for DRB1 and lowest for HLA-C.

As for this clone: Its antigen is not identified.

The CDR3 has 14 amino acids. The germline V gene has CDR1 SGDLS and CDR2 YYNGEE. V was trimmed by 5 bases and J by 1 base, leaving 10 bases between them. With 60 Vbeta and 13 Jbeta primers, the PCR was carried out. Only in-frame clones appear in the TCRdb table, and some are missing; sequencing was by immunoSEQ multiplex PCR. Of approximately 99,000 clones listed, 75% to 85% are singletons. The sequence was obtained from a male donor in good health and CMV-seropositive. Material for sequencing was PBMCs. The rearrangement links TRBV9 to TRBJ2-1, with D possibly matching TRBD2 (6 bases). DNA for the CDR3: TGTGCCAGCAGTCAACTAGCATCCTACAATGAGCAGTTCTTC. This gives the protein CASSQLASYNEQFF.